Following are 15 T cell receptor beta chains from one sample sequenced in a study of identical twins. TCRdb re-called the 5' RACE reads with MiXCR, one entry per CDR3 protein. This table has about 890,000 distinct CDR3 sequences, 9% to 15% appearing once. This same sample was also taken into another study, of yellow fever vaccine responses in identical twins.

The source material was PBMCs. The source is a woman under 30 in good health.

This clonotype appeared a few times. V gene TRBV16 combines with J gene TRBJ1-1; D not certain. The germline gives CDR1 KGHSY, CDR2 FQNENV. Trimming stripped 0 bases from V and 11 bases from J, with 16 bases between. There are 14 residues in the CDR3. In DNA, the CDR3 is TGTGCCAGCAGCCAATCGACGTTGGGGTATCGGGCTTTCTTT. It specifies CASSQSTLGYRAFF.

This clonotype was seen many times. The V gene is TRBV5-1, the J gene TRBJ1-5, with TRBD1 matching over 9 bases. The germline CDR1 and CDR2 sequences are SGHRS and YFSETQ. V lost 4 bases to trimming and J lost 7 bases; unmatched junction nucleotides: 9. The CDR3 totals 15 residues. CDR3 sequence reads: CASSPGTGSSQPQHF. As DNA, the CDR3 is TGCGCCAGCAGCCCCGGGACAGGGTCCAGCCAGCCCCAGCATTTT.

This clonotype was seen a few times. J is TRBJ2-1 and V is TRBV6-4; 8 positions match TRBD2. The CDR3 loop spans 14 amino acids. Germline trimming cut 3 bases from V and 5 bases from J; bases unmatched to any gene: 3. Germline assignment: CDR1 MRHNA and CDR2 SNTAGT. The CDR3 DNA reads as TGTGCCAGCAGTGAGGGACTAGAGAACAATGAGCAGTTCTTC. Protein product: CASSEGLENNEQFF.

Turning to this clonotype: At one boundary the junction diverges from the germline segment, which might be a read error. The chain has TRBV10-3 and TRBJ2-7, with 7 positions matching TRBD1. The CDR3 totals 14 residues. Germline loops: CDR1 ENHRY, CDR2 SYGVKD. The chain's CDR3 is CAISESGTEHTLDF. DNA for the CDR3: TGTGCCATCAGTGAATCTGGGACAGAACATACCTTGGATTTC.

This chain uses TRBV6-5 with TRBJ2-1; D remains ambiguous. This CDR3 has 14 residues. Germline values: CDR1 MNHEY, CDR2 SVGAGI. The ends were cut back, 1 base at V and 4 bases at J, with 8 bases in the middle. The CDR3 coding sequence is TGTGCCAGCAGTTACTTTGCAGATTACAATGAGCAGTTCTTC. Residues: CASSYFADYNEQFF.

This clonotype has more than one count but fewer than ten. The CDR3: CASSIRRTGELFF. DNA for the CDR3: TGTGCCAGCAGTATACGACGGACCGGGGAGCTGTTTTTT. The genes are TRBV6-5 and TRBJ2-2; no clear D gene. CDR1 and CDR2 (germline): MNHEY, SVGAGI. This CDR3 spans 13 amino acids. The germline V and J ends were trimmed by 5 bases and 5 bases, with 9 bases remaining between them.

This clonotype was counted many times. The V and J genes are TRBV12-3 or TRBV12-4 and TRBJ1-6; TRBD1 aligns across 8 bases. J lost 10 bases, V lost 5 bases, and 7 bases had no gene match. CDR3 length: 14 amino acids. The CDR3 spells CASSLGQGPSPLHF. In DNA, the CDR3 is TGTGCCAGCAGTCTAGGACAGGGACCCTCACCCCTCCACTTT.

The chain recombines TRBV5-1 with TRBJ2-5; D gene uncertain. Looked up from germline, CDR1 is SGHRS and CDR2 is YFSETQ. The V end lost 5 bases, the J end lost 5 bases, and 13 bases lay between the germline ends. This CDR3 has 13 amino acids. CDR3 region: CASRPGMEETQYF. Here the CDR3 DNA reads TGCGCCAGCAGACCAGGAATGGAGGAGACCCAGTACTTC.

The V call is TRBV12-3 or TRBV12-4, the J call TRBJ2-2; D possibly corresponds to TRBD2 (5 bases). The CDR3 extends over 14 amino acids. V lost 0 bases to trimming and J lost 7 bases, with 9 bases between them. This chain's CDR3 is CASSLAAGYGELFF. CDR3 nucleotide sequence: TGTGCCAGCAGTTTAGCCGCGGGTTACGGGGAGCTGTTTTTT.

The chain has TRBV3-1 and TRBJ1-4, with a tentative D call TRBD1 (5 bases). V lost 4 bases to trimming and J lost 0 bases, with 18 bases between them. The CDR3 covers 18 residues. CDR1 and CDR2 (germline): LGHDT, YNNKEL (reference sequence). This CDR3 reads CASSPPLGQPATNEKLFF. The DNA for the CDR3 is TGTGCCAGCAGCCCCCCCCTGGGGCAGCCCGCAACTAATGAAAAACTGTTTTTT.

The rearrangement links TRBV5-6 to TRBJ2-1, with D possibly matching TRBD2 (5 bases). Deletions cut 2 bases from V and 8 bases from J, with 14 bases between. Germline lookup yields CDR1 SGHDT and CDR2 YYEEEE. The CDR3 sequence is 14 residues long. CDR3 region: CASSFWNRRYEQFF. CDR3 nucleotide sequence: TGTGCCAGCAGCTTTTGGAACCGGAGGTATGAGCAGTTCTTC.

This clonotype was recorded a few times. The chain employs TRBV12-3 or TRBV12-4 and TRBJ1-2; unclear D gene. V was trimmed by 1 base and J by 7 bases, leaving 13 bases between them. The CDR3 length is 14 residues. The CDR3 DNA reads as TGTGCCAGCAGTTTAGAGCCTCGGTGGGGTGGCTACACCTTC. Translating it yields CASSLEPRWGGYTF.

The CDR3 DNA sequence: TGCGCCAGCGGGAAACGCGGGATGCTGAACACCGGGGAGCTGTTTTTT. It specifies CASGKRGMLNTGELFF. This chain links TRBV5-1 with TRBJ2-2; D might be TRBD2 (6 bases). The CDR3 is 16 amino acids. Germline assignment: CDR1 SGHRS and CDR2 YFSETQ. Trimming took 7 bases from V and 1 from J, leaving 17 bases between them. The full variable domain, with the rest looked up from reference TRBV5-1 and TRBJ2-2, is KAGVTQTPRYLIKTRGQQVTLSCSPISGHRSVSWYQQTPGQGLQFLFEYFSETQRNKGNFPGRFSGRQFSNSRSEMNVSTLELGDSALYLCASGKRGMLNTGELFFGEGSRLTVL.

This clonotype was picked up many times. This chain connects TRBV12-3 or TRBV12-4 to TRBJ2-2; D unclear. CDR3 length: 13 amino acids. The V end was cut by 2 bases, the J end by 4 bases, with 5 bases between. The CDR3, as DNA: TGTGCCAGCAGTTTATTCGCCACCGGGGAGCTGTTTTTT. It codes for CASSLFATGELFF.

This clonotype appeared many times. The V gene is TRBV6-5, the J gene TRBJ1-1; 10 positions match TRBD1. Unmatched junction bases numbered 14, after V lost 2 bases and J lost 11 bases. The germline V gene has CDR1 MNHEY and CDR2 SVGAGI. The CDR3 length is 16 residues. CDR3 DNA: TGTGCCAGCAGTTACGCGTTTTCGGGACAGGGGTTTGTTGCTTTCTTT. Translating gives CASSYAFSGQGFVAFF.